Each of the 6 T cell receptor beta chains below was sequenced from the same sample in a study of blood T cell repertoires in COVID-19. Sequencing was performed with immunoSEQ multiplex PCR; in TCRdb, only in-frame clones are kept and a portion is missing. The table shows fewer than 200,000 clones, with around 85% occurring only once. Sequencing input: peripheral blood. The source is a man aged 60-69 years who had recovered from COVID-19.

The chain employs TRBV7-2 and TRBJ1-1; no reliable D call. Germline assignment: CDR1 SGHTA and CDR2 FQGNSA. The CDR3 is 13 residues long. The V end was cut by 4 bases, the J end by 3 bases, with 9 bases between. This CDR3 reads CASSWALDTEAFF. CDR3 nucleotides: TGTGCCAGCAGCTGGGCGTTGGACACTGAAGCTTTCTTT.

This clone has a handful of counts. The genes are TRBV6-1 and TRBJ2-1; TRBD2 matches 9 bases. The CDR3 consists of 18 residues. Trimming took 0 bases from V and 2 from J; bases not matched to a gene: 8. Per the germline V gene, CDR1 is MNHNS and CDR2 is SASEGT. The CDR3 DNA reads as TGTGCCAGCAGTGAAGCCCGACTTAGCGGGGGAGCCTACAATGAGCAGTTCTTC. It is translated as CASSEARLSGGAYNEQFF.

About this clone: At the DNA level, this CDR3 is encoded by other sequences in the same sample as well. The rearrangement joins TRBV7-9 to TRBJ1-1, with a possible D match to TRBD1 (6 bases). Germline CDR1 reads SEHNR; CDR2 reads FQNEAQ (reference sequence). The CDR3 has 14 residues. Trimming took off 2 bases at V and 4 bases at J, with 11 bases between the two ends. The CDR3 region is CASSLRQVGTEAFF. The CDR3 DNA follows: TGTGCCAGCAGCTTAAGACAGGTGGGCACTGAAGCTTTCTTT. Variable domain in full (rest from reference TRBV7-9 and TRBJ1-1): DTGVSQNPRHKITKRGQNVTFRCDPISEHNRLYWYRQTLGQGPEFLTYFQNEAQLEKSRLLSDRFSAERPKGSFSTLEIQRTEQGDSAMYLCASSLRQVGTEAFFGQGTRLTVV.

The CDR3 protein is CAREAGQGSYEQYF. The DNA of the CDR3 is TGTGCCAGGGAAGCGGGACAGGGGTCCTACGAGCAGTACTTC. This chain joins TRBV2 and TRBJ2-7; 10 bases are shared with TRBD1. Per the germline V gene, CDR1 is SNHLY and CDR2 is FYNNEI. The CDR3 runs 14 residues. Trimming took 9 bases from V and 1 from J; bases not matched to a gene: 6.

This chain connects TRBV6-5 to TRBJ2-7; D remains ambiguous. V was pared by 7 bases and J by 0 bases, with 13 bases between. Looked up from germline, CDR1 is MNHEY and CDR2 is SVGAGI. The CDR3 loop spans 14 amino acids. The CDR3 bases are TGTGCCAGCATCCCGAGGTTTAGCTCCTACGAGCAGTACTTC. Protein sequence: CASIPRFSSYEQYF.

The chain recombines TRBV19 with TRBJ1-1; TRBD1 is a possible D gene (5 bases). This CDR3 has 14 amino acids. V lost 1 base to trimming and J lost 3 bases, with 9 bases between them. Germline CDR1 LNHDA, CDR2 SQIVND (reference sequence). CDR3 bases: TGTGCCAGTAGTATAGGCCGGGGGGACACTGAAGCTTTCTTT. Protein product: CASSIGRGDTEAFF.